These 32 T cell receptor beta chains were sequenced from one sample in a study of metastatic and nonmetastatic thyroid tumors (dated by TCRdb to the early 2020s). None of the patients had been given any treatment before thyroid surgery. The library was prepared using PCR. Instrument on record: Illumina HiSeq 4000. Using fastp trimming at Q25 and MiXCR clonotype assembly, TCRdb reanalyzed the public sequencing data and kept in-frame beta chains. Counted in this sample were about 15,000 clones; roughly 30% of them appeared once. The ten largest clones add up to roughly 19% of the sample. Sample: tumor tissue. The receptors here all came from a female donor with papillary thyroid cancer or a benign thyroid nodule (not recorded which). Some clones in this sample may be carry-over from other donors' samples.

In this sample, this clone turned up many times. The genes are TRBV7-9 and TRBJ2-1; D unresolved. V gave up 4 bases and J gave up 7 bases, with 5 bases separating them. Germline V lookup: CDR1 SEHNR, CDR2 FQNEAQ (reference sequence). The CDR3 has 11 amino acids. CDR3 sequence: CASSSRNEQFF. The CDR3 DNA reads TGTGCCAGCAGCTCAAGGAATGAGCAGTTCTTC.

This clone was counted a few times. This chain connects TRBV28 to TRBJ2-7; 9 nucleotides align to TRBD1. CDR3 length: 15 residues. In germline, CDR1 is MDHEN, CDR2 SYDVKM. V lost 6 bases, J lost 2 bases, and 8 bases stayed unmatched. The CDR3 reads CASSIRQGGPYEQYF. Here the CDR3 DNA reads TGTGCCAGCAGCATCCGACAGGGGGGGCCCTACGAGCAGTACTTC.

The chain joins TRBV7-2 to TRBJ2-7; 7 nucleotides match TRBD1. This CDR3 is 13 amino acids long. The germline V gene encodes CDR1 SGHTA and CDR2 FQGNSA. J was trimmed by 3 bases and V by 4 bases; bases with no gene match: 3. CDR3 coding DNA: TGTGCCAGCAGCTATAGGGACAGCTACGAGCAGTACTTC. Residues: CASSYRDSYEQYF.

V is TRBV9 and J is TRBJ1-4; no reliable D call. This CDR3 contains 12 residues. The V gene lost 0 bases and the J gene lost 6 bases, with 3 bases spanning the gap. CDR1 and CDR2 (germline): SGDLS, YYNGEE. CDR3 loop: CASSVGDEKLFF. DNA for the CDR3: TGTGCCAGCAGCGTAGGGGATGAAAAACTGTTTTTT. The variable domain in full, completed from reference TRBV9 and TRBJ1-4, reads DSGVTQTPKHLITATGQRVTLRCSPRSGDLSVYWYQQSLDQGLQFLIQYYNGEERAKGNILERFSAQQFPDLHSELNLSSLELGDSALYFCASSVGDEKLFFGSGTQLSVL.

The V gene is TRBV5-1, the J gene TRBJ1-6; D gene ambiguous. Trimming shortened V by 1 base and J by 1 base, and 6 bases separated the two germline ends. Germline CDR1 and CDR2: SGHRS and YFSETQ. The CDR3 is made up of 15 amino acids. CDR3 loop: CASSLRESYNSPLHF. CDR3 coding DNA: TGCGCCAGCAGCTTGAGGGAGTCCTATAATTCACCCCTCCACTTT.

In DNA, the CDR3 is TGTGCCAGCAGCTTAAGAACAGGGGGCGTCGAGCAGTACTTC. Protein product: CASSLRTGGVEQYF. The J gene is TRBJ2-7, the V gene TRBV11-2; 9 nucleotides agree with TRBD1. V lost 2 bases, J lost 6 bases, and 5 bases stayed unmatched. From germline, CDR1 is SGHAT and CDR2 FQNNGV. The length of the CDR3 is 14 residues. Drawing the rest from reference TRBV11-2 and TRBJ2-7, the complete variable domain is EAGVAQSPRYKIIEKRQSVAFWCNPISGHATLYWYQQILGQGPKLLIQFQNNGVVDDSQLPKDRFSAERLKGVDSTLKIQPAKLEDSAVYLCASSLRTGGVEQYFGPGTRLTVT.

The chain combines TRBV19 with TRBJ2-7, with 12 bases matching TRBD2. The CDR3 covers 15 residues. The germline V gene encodes CDR1 LNHDA and CDR2 SQIVND (reference sequence). J lost 5 bases, V lost 4 bases, and 6 bases had no gene match. This chain's CDR3 is CASSRLAGVGHEQYF. CDR3 sequence (DNA): TGTGCCAGTAGTAGACTAGCGGGAGTTGGCCACGAGCAGTACTTC.

The sample holds many counts of this clone. The chain employs TRBV20-1 and TRBJ2-5, with a possible D match to TRBD1 (6 bases). The CDR3 runs to 14 residues. Trimming shortened V by 0 bases and J by 2 bases, and 10 bases separated the two germline ends. In germline, CDR1 is DFQATT, CDR2 SNEGSKA (reference sequence). CDR3 protein: CSARDQTGQETQYF. The CDR3 DNA is TGCAGTGCTAGAGACCAGACAGGTCAAGAGACCCAGTACTTC.

The chain joins TRBV2 to TRBJ2-7, with D unresolved. This CDR3 comprises 17 residues. V lost 2 bases and J 0 bases, leaving 17 bases between the germline ends. In germline, CDR1 is SNHLY, CDR2 FYNNEI. The CDR3 nucleotides read TGTGCCAGCAGTGAACCCCTGGGCGGCCCCCTCTCCTACGAGCAGTACTTC. This sequence encodes CASSEPLGGPLSYEQYF.

This chain connects TRBV9 to TRBJ2-7, with 8 bases fitting TRBD2. The CDR3 consists of 16 residues. The germline CDR1 and CDR2 sequences are SGDLS and YYNGEE. Trimming took 2 bases from V and 3 from J; bases not matched to a gene: 10. DNA for the CDR3: TGTGCCAGCAGCGTCTCCCCCTCTAGCGGGTTCTACGAGCAGTACTTC. Amino acids: CASSVSPSSGFYEQYF.

This clone came up a few times. The CDR3 sequence is CASSETMGMGSPLHF. CDR3 nucleotide sequence: TGTGCCAGCAGTGAAACTATGGGTATGGGGTCACCCCTCCACTTT. V usage is TRBV2 and J usage is TRBJ1-6, with D unresolved. Trimming left V 2 bases short and J 10 bases short, with 15 bases between. The CDR3 totals 15 residues. Germline assignment: CDR1 SNHLY and CDR2 FYNNEI.

This clone has ten or more counts. V and J are TRBV20-1 and TRBJ1-5; a weak D match, TRBD1 (5 bases). CDR1 and CDR2 (germline): DFQATT, SNEGSKA (reference sequence). The ends were cut back, 0 bases at V and 0 bases at J, with 12 bases in the middle. The CDR3 runs to 16 residues. The CDR3 loop reads CSARDGQGYSNQPQHF. CDR3 coding DNA: TGCAGTGCTAGAGATGGCCAGGGATATAGCAATCAGCCCCAGCATTTT.

This clone was recorded a few times. The V and J genes are TRBV7-9 and TRBJ1-2, with a possible D match to TRBD1 (5 bases). The ends were cut back, 5 bases at V and 7 bases at J, with 11 bases in the middle. Germline assignment: CDR1 SEHNR and CDR2 FQNEAQ (reference sequence). This CDR3 is 12 amino acids long. The CDR3 loop is CASSGTARGYTF. Here the CDR3 DNA reads TGTGCCAGCAGCGGGACGGCACGTGGCTACACCTTC.

This sequence joins TRBV6-5 and TRBJ2-7, with TRBD2 matching 7 bases. The CDR3 totals 14 residues. J gave up 3 bases and V 2 bases, and 4 bases lay outside the gene matches. Germline V gives CDR1 MNHEY, CDR2 SVGAGI. CDR3 region: CASSYVGGSYEQYF. DNA of the CDR3: TGTGCCAGCAGTTACGTGGGAGGGAGCTACGAGCAGTACTTC.

The CDR3: CATKGRTGTNQPQHF. CDR3 in DNA: TGTGCCACCAAAGGACGGACAGGGACGAATCAGCCCCAGCATTTT. The genes are TRBV27 and TRBJ1-5; 8 positions match TRBD1. V was clipped by 10 bases and J by 4 bases; unmatched bases: 12. The germline V gene has CDR1 MNHEY and CDR2 SMNVEV (reference sequence). The CDR3 is made up of 15 amino acids.

The rearrangement joins TRBV27 to TRBJ2-1; 12 nucleotides agree with TRBD1. This CDR3 comprises 17 residues. Germline-derived CDR1 and CDR2 are MNHEY and SMNVEV (reference sequence). V was pared by 6 bases and J by 2 bases, with 8 bases of the junction left unmatched. The CDR3: CASRPRGTGGAYNEQFF. Written as DNA, the CDR3 is TGTGCCAGCAGACCAAGAGGGACAGGGGGCGCCTACAATGAGCAGTTCTTC.

This clone has more than one count but fewer than ten. The chain combines TRBV12-3 or TRBV12-4 with TRBJ2-6, with a weak D call TRBD2 (5 bases). Trimming took off 5 bases at V and 10 bases at J, with 12 bases between the two ends. CDR3 length equals 13 residues. The CDR3 nucleotides read TGTGCCAGCAGTGCTGGACCGGGGAACGTCCTGACTTTC. Protein product: CASSAGPGNVLTF.

V usage is TRBV2 and J usage is TRBJ1-5, with 9 bases that match TRBD1. The CDR3 is made up of 15 amino acids. The V gene's germline CDR1 is SNHLY and CDR2 FYNNEI. Trimming at V came to 6 bases and at J to 3 bases, leaving 6 bases not matched to a gene. The CDR3 loop is CASRPGQGYNQPQHF. The CDR3 nucleotides read TGTGCCAGCAGGCCGGGACAGGGTTACAATCAGCCCCAGCATTTT.

The gene calls are TRBV11-2 and TRBJ2-5; weak D call: TRBD2 (7 bases). V was clipped by 5 bases and J by 1 base, with 20 bases between them. The CDR3 runs to 17 residues. Germline V gene sequence: CDR1 SGHAT, CDR2 FQNNGV. This CDR3 reads CASSLTIGGGVQETQYF. The CDR3 DNA reads as TGTGCCAGCAGCCTCACTATCGGCGGGGGCGTCCAAGAGACCCAGTACTTC.

This clone appeared many times. The V and J genes are TRBV6-1 and TRBJ1-4; D is unclear. The germline CDR1 and CDR2 sequences are MNHNS and SASEGT. The CDR3 is made up of 14 amino acids. Trimming took off 5 bases at V and 6 bases at J, with 13 bases between the two ends. The CDR3 sequence: CASSFHGTDEKLFF. DNA for the CDR3: TGTGCCAGCAGTTTCCACGGTACTGATGAAAAACTGTTTTTT.

This clone was seen ten or more times. The genes are TRBV18 and TRBJ2-5; D ambiguous. This CDR3 is built from 14 residues. The germline CDR1 and CDR2 sequences are KGHSH and LQKENI. Trimming stripped 3 bases from V and 2 bases from J, with 10 bases between. The CDR3 DNA reads as TGTGCCAGCTCACCCCCTGGGCGGCAAGAGACCCAGTACTTC. Its protein is CASSPPGRQETQYF.

This clone was detected only once. The rearrangement links TRBV5-1 to TRBJ1-1; TRBD1 matches 9 bases. This CDR3 spans 14 amino acids. The V gene's germline CDR1 is SGHRS and CDR2 YFSETQ. The V segment lost 2 bases and the J segment 5 bases; nucleotides outside the gene matches: 4. CDR3 loop: CASSLQGARTEAFF. The CDR3 bases are TGCGCCAGCAGCTTACAGGGGGCGCGGACTGAAGCTTTCTTT.

The rearrangement joins TRBV30 to TRBJ1-1; tentatively, D is TRBD1 (5 bases). The CDR3 is 14 residues long. V was pared by 2 bases and J by 4 bases, with 14 bases between. Germline V gene sequence: CDR1 GTSNPN, CDR2 SVGIG (reference sequence). CDR3: CAWSPGTLGTEAFF. As DNA, the CDR3 is TGTGCCTGGAGTCCAGGGACCCTAGGCACTGAAGCTTTCTTT. Using reference TRBV30 and TRBJ1-1 for the parts outside the CDR3, the full variable domain is SQTIHQWPATLVQPVGSPLSLECTVEGTSNPNLYWYRQAAGRGLQLLFYSVGIGQISSEVPQNLSASRPQDRQFILSSKKLLLSDSGFYLCAWSPGTLGTEAFFGQGTRLTVV.

The table lists this clone with many counts. A read error may be the cause here, since a much bigger clone is one base away. The chain employs TRBV7-2 and TRBJ1-3; D unresolved. CDR3 size: 14 residues. Per the germline V gene, CDR1 is SGHTA and CDR2 is FQGNSA. CDR3 sequence (DNA): TGTGCCAGCAGACCGTTCTCCTCTGGAAACACCTTATATTTT. It translates to CASRPFSSGNTLYF.

This clone has just a few counts. A much larger clone differs from this one at a single base, so this may be a read error. The rearrangement uses TRBV18 and TRBJ1-6; D gene unclear. The V end was cut by 4 bases, the J end by 2 bases, with 21 bases between. CDR3 size: 19 residues. Germline-derived CDR1 and CDR2 are KGHSH and LQKENI. CDR3 region: CASSLTGPMSFPYNSPLHF. The CDR3 DNA is TGTGCCAGCTCACTTACCGGACCGATGTCCTTCCCCTATAATTCACCCCTCCACTTT.

This chain joins TRBV3-1 and TRBJ2-7; D may correspond to TRBD1 or TRBD2 (5 bases each). The CDR3 extends over 15 amino acids. Trimming cost V 1 base and J 2 bases, with 12 bases left between them. From germline, CDR1 is LGHDT and CDR2 YNNKEL (reference sequence). CDR3 nucleotide sequence: TGTGCCAGCAGCCAAGTCTTCACGGGGCCCTACGAGCAGTACTTC. Its protein is CASSQVFTGPYEQYF.

This clone was seen repeatedly, ten times or more. A read error may explain this, as a much larger clone is one base away. Different DNA sequences within this sample yield the same CDR3. V is TRBV28 and J is TRBJ1-3; TRBD1 might be the D (5 bases). Germline-derived CDR1 and CDR2 are MDHEN and SYDVKM. This CDR3 region has 11 residues. The CDR3 nucleotides are TGTGCCACTCTAAGGGGAAACACCATATATTTC. It translates to CATLRGNTIYF. The whole variable domain, remainder taken from reference TRBV28 and TRBJ1-3, is DVKVTQSSRYLVKRTGEKVFLECVQDMDHENMFWYRQDPGLGLRLIYFSYDVKMKEKGDIPEGYSVSREKKERFSLILESASTNQTSMYLCATLRGNTIYFGEGSWLTVV.

The chain recombines TRBV30 with TRBJ1-6; D not resolved. V shed 5 bases and J shed 0 bases, with 8 bases lying between them. The CDR3 extends over 14 amino acids. Germline V gene data show CDR1 as GTSNPN and CDR2 as SVGIG (reference sequence). CDR3: CAWASSSYNSPLHF. CDR3 nucleotides: TGTGCCTGGGCCAGTAGCTCCTATAATTCACCCCTCCACTTT.

The chain couples TRBV5-1 to TRBJ2-7; 8 bases fit TRBD2. Germline CDR1 and CDR2: SGHRS and YFSETQ. V shed 0 bases, J shed 2 bases, and the junction held 4 bases outside the gene matches. This CDR3 contains 15 residues. DNA of the CDR3: TGCGCCAGCAGCTTGGCCGGGGGGGGACCCTACGAGCAGTACTTC. Translation: CASSLAGGGPYEQYF.

This clone ranks as medium-sized. The chain couples TRBV5-1 to TRBJ2-3; D is possibly TRBD2 (6 bases). Germline V gene data show CDR1 as SGHRS and CDR2 as YFSETQ. Trimming removed 0 bases at V and 3 bases at J, with 11 bases between. The CDR3 sequence is 15 residues long. The CDR3 reads CASSLGDGGTDTQYF. The CDR3 DNA follows: TGCGCCAGCAGCTTGGGTGACGGGGGAACAGATACGCAGTATTTT.

V usage is TRBV5-6 and J usage is TRBJ1-3; D uncertain. Per germline, CDR1 SGHDT and CDR2 YYEEEE. Trimming removed 0 bases at V and 4 bases at J, with 8 bases between. CDR3 length: 14 residues. For the CDR3, the DNA is TGTGCCAGCAGCTTGGCTCCCGGGGGAAACACCATATATTTT. This sequence encodes CASSLAPGGNTIYF.

The chain links TRBV25-1 to TRBJ1-1; D gene unclear. V shed 2 bases and J shed 7 bases, with 14 bases lying between them. The germline gives CDR1 MGHDK, CDR2 SYGVNS. CDR3 size: 14 residues. In DNA form, the CDR3 reads TGTGCCAGCAGTGAAATCTTAATGGAGGGTGAAGCTTTCTTT. It yields the protein CASSEILMEGEAFF.